This T cell receptor (beta chain) was captured by sequencing in a study of CXCR3-negative and CXCR3-positive naive CD8 T cells. TRB cDNA was prepared as libraries by UMI-labeled 5' RACE. TCRdb re-called the 5' RACE reads and gives one entry per CDR3 protein, without DNA. The sample totals about 98,000 distinct CDR3 sequences. On this clonotype: Its matching antigen is unknown.

This CDR3 is 17 amino acids long. From germline, CDR1 is MNHEY and CDR2 SVGEGT. Findings and limits, study-wide: Compared with CXCR3-negative naive cells, CXCR3-positive naive cells showed more hydrophobic TRB CDR3s.

The receptor's source is a human donor in good health. Some clones in this sample may be carry-over from other donors' samples. The gene calls are TRBV6-2 or TRBV6-3 and TRBJ2-3; absent DNA, TCRdb's TRBD1 call cannot be checked. The sample consisted of naive CXCR3+ CD8+ T cells from blood. Subset here: CD45RO-CCR7+CD27+CD95- naive CD8+ T cells expressing CXCR3 (TNR3+). CDR3 region: CASSYSIPGEFADTQYF.